The text below deals with one T cell receptor (beta chain). This specimen belongs to a study of blood T cell repertoires in COVID-19. Participants came from about two dozen US areas, aged about 18 to 89 years. Participant reports of clinical history set cohort assignment. The V end lost 0 bases, the J end lost 4 bases, and 13 bases lay between the germline ends. The germline gives CDR1 LGHDT, CDR2 YNNKEL (reference sequence). The CDR3 spans 15 residues. Sequencing used immunoSEQ multiplex PCR; TCRdb keeps in-frame clones, though not all of them. The sample shows 200,000 to 250,000 clones, approximately 90% of them seen only once.

The origin of this receptor is a man aged 40-50 years who had recovered from COVID-19. The chain has TRBV3-1 (or the pseudogene TRBV3-2) and TRBJ2-7, with D perhaps matching TRBD2 (6 bases). Material: PBMCs or T cells enriched from blood (not recorded which). For the CDR3, the DNA is TGTGCCAGCAGCCAAGATCCAGGGACTCCTTACGAGCAGTACTTC. It specifies CASSQDPGTPYEQYF.